These T cell receptor beta chains were read from a single sample in a study of T-cell reconstitution after alpha-beta-depleted transplantation in children. TCRdb independently ran MiXCR on the PCR reads; one entry per CDR3 protein. This sample has hundreds of thousands of distinct CDR3 sequences, with about an eighth found just once. The sequences come from PBMCs, collected before TCRalphabeta/CD19-depleted stem cell transplant. These receptors originate from a girl aged 2 to 10 with congenital amegakaryocytic thrombocytopenia, due to receive a stem cell transplant. The CDR3 runs from the conserved cysteine through the conserved F or W. A D gene is named only where the DNA matches it firmly. Rows give clone size only sometimes, using once, few, many, or a class for an expanded clone.

V gene: TRBV11-1
J gene: TRBJ1-6
D gene: -
clone size: -
CDR3 protein: CASSLGHGGFRRNNSPLHF
CDR3 DNA: TGTGCCAGCAGCTTAGGACACGGAGGCTTCAGACGCAATAATTCACCCCTCCACTTT

V gene: TRBV5-1
J gene: TRBJ2-7
D gene: TRBD1
clone size: -
CDR3 protein: CASSLRSGLQGRNYEQYF
CDR3 DNA: TGCGCCAGCAGCTTACGTTCCGGTCTACAGGGGAGAAACTACGAGCAGTACTTC

V gene: TRBV20-1
J gene: TRBJ2-7
D gene: TRBD1
clone size: few
CDR3 protein: CSARDSGTGEYEQYF
CDR3 DNA: TGCAGTGCTAGAGACTCCGGGACAGGGGAATACGAGCAGTACTTC

V gene: TRBV7-9
J gene: TRBJ2-1
D gene: -
clone size: -
CDR3 protein: CASSLALAGVDEQFF
CDR3 DNA: TGTGCCAGCAGCTTAGCTCTAGCAGGCGTCGATGAGCAGTTCTTC

V gene: TRBV27
J gene: TRBJ1-2
D gene: TRBD1
clone size: -
CDR3 protein: CASRRGGTGYGYTF
CDR3 DNA: TGTGCCAGCAGACGGGGTGGGACAGGGTATGGCTACACCTTC

V gene: TRBV21-1
J gene: TRBJ1-2
D gene: -
clone size: -
CDR3 protein: CASGQARGYTF
CDR3 DNA: TGTGCCAGCGGACAGGCTAGAGGCTACACCTTC

V gene: TRBV5-1
J gene: TRBJ2-1
D gene: TRBD2
clone size: many
CDR3 protein: CASSLRLAGGHSYNEQFF
CDR3 DNA: TGCGCCAGCAGCTTGCGGCTAGCGGGGGGACACTCCTACAATGAGCAGTTCTTC

V gene: TRBV4-1
J gene: TRBJ2-1
D gene: -
clone size: -
CDR3 protein: CASSVPGRNEQFF
CDR3 DNA: TGCGCCAGCAGTGTCCCGGGGCGCAATGAGCAGTTCTTC

V gene: TRBV3-1
J gene: TRBJ2-7
D gene: -
clone size: many
CDR3 protein: CASSQTTSYEQYF
CDR3 DNA: TGTGCCAGCAGCCAAACGACCTCCTACGAGCAGTACTTC

V gene: TRBV29-1
J gene: TRBJ2-4
D gene: -
clone size: many
CDR3 protein: CSYQGGYGIQYF
CDR3 DNA: TGCAGCTATCAGGGGGGGTATGGCATTCAGTACTTC

V gene: TRBV3-1
J gene: TRBJ2-4
D gene: TRBD2
clone size: -
CDR3 protein: CASSHLAGSLRHKNIQYF
CDR3 DNA: TGTGCCAGCAGCCACCTAGCGGGTTCCCTGCGCCACAAAAACATTCAGTACTTC

V gene: TRBV2
J gene: TRBJ2-1
D gene: -
clone size: few
CDR3 protein: CASSGRPSYNEQFF
CDR3 DNA: TGTGCCAGCAGTGGCCGTCCCTCCTACAATGAGCAGTTCTTC

V gene: TRBV12-3/TRBV12-4
J gene: TRBJ2-7
D gene: TRBD2
clone size: many
CDR3 protein: CASSYFSGSYEQYF
CDR3 DNA: TGTGCCAGCAGTTATTTTAGCGGGAGCTACGAGCAGTACTTC

V gene: TRBV6-2/TRBV6-3
J gene: TRBJ2-2
D gene: -
clone size: -
CDR3 protein: CASSDQRVTGELFF
CDR3 DNA: TGTGCCAGCAGTGACCAGCGGGTCACCGGGGAGCTGTTTTTT

V gene: TRBV10-3
J gene: TRBJ2-1
D gene: -
clone size: many
CDR3 protein: CAISEISTGSNEQFF
CDR3 DNA: TGTGCCATCAGTGAGATATCTACAGGAAGCAATGAGCAGTTCTTC

V gene: TRBV20-1
J gene: TRBJ2-5
D gene: TRBD2
clone size: -
CDR3 protein: CSARPGLVGKETQYF
CDR3 DNA: TGCAGTGCTAGACCGGGACTAGTGGGGAAAGAGACCCAGTACTTC

V gene: TRBV7-8
J gene: TRBJ2-3
D gene: TRBD2
clone size: once
CDR3 protein: CASISSGRPSTDTQYF
CDR3 DNA: TGTGCCAGCATCAGTAGCGGGAGGCCAAGCACAGATACGCAGTATTTT

V gene: TRBV20-1
J gene: TRBJ1-1
D gene: TRBD1
clone size: few
CDR3 protein: CSARDRFGAGGTEAFF
CDR3 DNA: TGCAGTGCTAGAGATCGTTTTGGAGCAGGGGGCACTGAAGCTTTCTTT

V gene: TRBV6-1
J gene: TRBJ1-3
D gene: TRBD1
clone size: few
CDR3 protein: CASRHGTGLGVDGNTIYF
CDR3 DNA: TGTGCCAGCAGACATGGGACAGGGCTTGGAGTGGACGGAAACACCATATATTTT

V gene: TRBV5-1
J gene: TRBJ2-3
D gene: TRBD1
clone size: many
CDR3 protein: CASSRDRRTDTQYF
CDR3 DNA: TGCGCCAGCAGCCGGGACAGACGCACAGATACGCAGTATTTT

V gene: TRBV6-5
J gene: TRBJ2-1
D gene: -
clone size: many
CDR3 protein: CASSYWETGVSPYNEQFF
CDR3 DNA: TGTGCCAGCAGTTACTGGGAGACGGGAGTCAGCCCCTACAATGAGCAGTTCTTC

V gene: TRBV5-1
J gene: TRBJ2-5
D gene: TRBD2
clone size: few
CDR3 protein: CASSSKLAVQETQYF
CDR3 DNA: TGCGCCAGCAGCTCAAAACTAGCGGTACAAGAGACCCAGTACTTC

V gene: TRBV5-6
J gene: TRBJ1-2
D gene: -
clone size: once
CDR3 protein: CASSFSGQLLGYTF
CDR3 DNA: TGTGCCAGCAGCTTTAGCGGACAGCTTCTTGGCTACACCTTC

V gene: TRBV20-1
J gene: TRBJ2-4
D gene: TRBD2
clone size: many
CDR3 protein: CSARDPGRANYIQYF
CDR3 DNA: TGCAGTGCTAGAGATCCCGGGAGGGCCAACTACATTCAGTACTTC

V gene: TRBV6-1
J gene: TRBJ2-1
D gene: TRBD1
clone size: -
CDR3 protein: CASSARDRGNNEQFF
CDR3 DNA: TGTGCCAGCAGTGCCCGGGACAGGGGGAACAATGAGCAGTTCTTC

V gene: TRBV7-8
J gene: TRBJ1-1
D gene: -
clone size: many
CDR3 protein: CASSPPRVRRMNTEAFF
CDR3 DNA: TGTGCCAGCAGCCCCCCTCGTGTGAGGCGAATGAACACTGAAGCTTTCTTT

V gene: TRBV20-1
J gene: TRBJ1-2
D gene: -
clone size: few
CDR3 protein: CSAPLTRNGGYTF
CDR3 DNA: TGCAGTGCACCCCTTACAAGAAACGGGGGCTACACCTTC

V gene: TRBV29-1
J gene: TRBJ2-7
D gene: TRBD2
clone size: -
CDR3 protein: CSVEAPAGGPYEQYF
CDR3 DNA: TGCAGCGTTGAAGCCCCAGCGGGGGGACCCTACGAGCAGTACTTC

V gene: TRBV7-6
J gene: TRBJ2-7
D gene: -
clone size: few
CDR3 protein: CASSLDDGSYEQYF
CDR3 DNA: TGTGCCAGCAGCTTAGACGACGGCTCCTACGAGCAGTACTTC

V gene: TRBV28
J gene: TRBJ1-3
D gene: -
clone size: many
CDR3 protein: CASSAPIADSGNTIYF
CDR3 DNA: TGTGCCAGCAGTGCCCCCATCGCCGACTCTGGAAACACCATATATTTT

V gene: TRBV5-1
J gene: TRBJ2-3
D gene: -
clone size: -
CDR3 protein: CASSRSQDTQYF
CDR3 DNA: TGCGCCAGCAGCCGTTCGCAAGATACGCAGTATTTT

V gene: TRBV12-5
J gene: TRBJ2-1
D gene: TRBD1
clone size: -
CDR3 protein: CASGSDRGLNEQFF
CDR3 DNA: TGTGCTAGTGGTTCCGACAGGGGGCTCAATGAGCAGTTCTTC

V gene: TRBV5-1
J gene: TRBJ2-1
D gene: TRBD2
clone size: -
CDR3 protein: CASSLVLAGPNEQFF
CDR3 DNA: TGCGCCAGCAGCTTGGTGTTAGCGGGGCCAAATGAGCAGTTCTTC

V gene: TRBV5-1
J gene: TRBJ2-1
D gene: TRBD2
clone size: few
CDR3 protein: CASTLAGRAGDEQFF
CDR3 DNA: TGCGCCAGCACCCTAGCGGGCCGAGCGGGAGATGAGCAGTTCTTC

V gene: TRBV12-3/TRBV12-4
J gene: TRBJ2-2
D gene: TRBD2
clone size: many
CDR3 protein: CASSALAGSTGELFF
CDR3 DNA: TGTGCCAGCAGTGCACTAGCGGGATCCACCGGGGAGCTGTTTTTT

V gene: TRBV5-1
J gene: TRBJ2-2
D gene: -
clone size: many
CDR3 protein: CASTVGPNTGELFF
CDR3 DNA: TGCGCCAGCACAGTAGGACCTAACACCGGGGAGCTGTTTTTT

V gene: TRBV4-2
J gene: TRBJ2-7
D gene: -
clone size: many
CDR3 protein: CASSLENQRSEQYF
CDR3 DNA: TGTGCCAGCAGTCTCGAGAATCAGAGGTCCGAGCAGTACTTC

V gene: TRBV19
J gene: TRBJ2-7
D gene: -
clone size: -
CDR3 protein: CATRTGSEQYF
CDR3 DNA: TGTGCCACTAGAACTGGATCCGAGCAGTACTTC

V gene: TRBV12-3/TRBV12-4
J gene: TRBJ1-2
D gene: TRBD1
clone size: -
CDR3 protein: CASSRTVDRRYGYTF
CDR3 DNA: TGTGCCAGCAGTCGAACCGTGGACAGGCGCTATGGCTACACCTTC

V gene: TRBV5-1
J gene: TRBJ2-3
D gene: -
clone size: many
CDR3 protein: CASSLLATSTDTQYF
CDR3 DNA: TGCGCCAGCAGCCTGCTAGCGACTAGCACAGATACGCAGTATTTT

V gene: TRBV29-1
J gene: TRBJ2-7
D gene: -
clone size: many
CDR3 protein: CSVSKGPYEQYF
CDR3 DNA: TGCAGCGTTAGTAAAGGTCCTTACGAGCAGTACTTC

V gene: TRBV7-8
J gene: TRBJ2-1
D gene: -
clone size: -
CDR3 protein: CASSLFVTDNEQFF
CDR3 DNA: TGTGCCAGCAGCTTATTTGTAACCGACAATGAGCAGTTCTTC

V gene: TRBV5-1
J gene: TRBJ2-1
D gene: -
clone size: many
CDR3 protein: CASSYGADGDEQFF
CDR3 DNA: TGCGCCAGCAGCTACGGTGCGGATGGGGATGAGCAGTTCTTC

V gene: TRBV27
J gene: TRBJ1-5
D gene: -
clone size: few
CDR3 protein: CASSPGWGGRSNQPQHF
CDR3 DNA: TGTGCCAGCAGCCCCGGGTGGGGGGGAAGATCAAATCAGCCCCAGCATTTT

V gene: TRBV11-1
J gene: TRBJ2-3
D gene: TRBD2
clone size: -
CDR3 protein: CASSLGWRTSGSEDTQYF
CDR3 DNA: TGTGCCAGCAGCTTAGGGTGGAGAACTAGCGGGAGTGAAGATACGCAGTATTTT

V gene: TRBV15
J gene: TRBJ2-1
D gene: TRBD2
clone size: few
CDR3 protein: CATSRVELAGDEQFF
CDR3 DNA: TGTGCCACCAGCAGAGTGGAACTAGCGGGAGATGAGCAGTTCTTC

V gene: TRBV9
J gene: TRBJ2-3
D gene: -
clone size: few
CDR3 protein: CASSVDEDTQYF
CDR3 DNA: TGTGCCAGCAGCGTAGATGAGGATACGCAGTATTTT

V gene: TRBV5-1
J gene: TRBJ2-7
D gene: -
clone size: few
CDR3 protein: CASSLVGQGNSYEQYF
CDR3 DNA: TGCGCCAGCAGCTTGGTAGGCCAGGGCAACTCCTACGAGCAGTACTTC

V gene: TRBV12-3/TRBV12-4
J gene: TRBJ2-7
D gene: -
clone size: -
CDR3 protein: CASSLWTAIYEQYF
CDR3 DNA: TGTGCCAGCAGTCTGTGGACTGCTATCTACGAGCAGTACTTC

V gene: TRBV5-1
J gene: TRBJ2-7
D gene: -
clone size: -
CDR3 protein: CASSFSKPGTGTYEQYF
CDR3 DNA: TGCGCCAGCAGCTTCTCTAAACCCGGCACAGGGACCTACGAGCAGTACTTC

V gene: TRBV5-1
J gene: TRBJ2-1
D gene: TRBD2
clone size: -
CDR3 protein: CASSLAAAGGAWFF
CDR3 DNA: TGCGCCAGCAGCTTGGCGGCGGCGGGAGGTGCCTGGTTCTTC